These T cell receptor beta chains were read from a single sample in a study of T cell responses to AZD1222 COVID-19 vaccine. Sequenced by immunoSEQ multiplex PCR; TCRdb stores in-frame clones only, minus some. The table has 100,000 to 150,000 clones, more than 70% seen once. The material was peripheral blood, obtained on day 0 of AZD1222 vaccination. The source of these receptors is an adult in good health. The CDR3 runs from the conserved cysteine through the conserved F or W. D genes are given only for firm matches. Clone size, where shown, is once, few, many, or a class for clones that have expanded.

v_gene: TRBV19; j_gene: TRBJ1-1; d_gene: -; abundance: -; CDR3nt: TGTGCCAGTAGTCCCTTTGGGGCCAACATGAACACTGAAGCTTTCTTT; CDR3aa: CASSPFGANMNTEAFF
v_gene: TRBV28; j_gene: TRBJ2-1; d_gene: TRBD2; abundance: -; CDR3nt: TGTGCCAGCAGCGGTAGCGGGGCCGGCTCCTACAATGAGCAGTTCTTC; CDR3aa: CASSGSGAGSYNEQFF
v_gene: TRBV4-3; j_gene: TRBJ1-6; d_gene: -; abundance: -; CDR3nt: TGCGCCAGCAGCGTCGCAACAGTTAAAGATTCACCCCTCCACTTT; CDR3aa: CASSVATVKDSPLHF
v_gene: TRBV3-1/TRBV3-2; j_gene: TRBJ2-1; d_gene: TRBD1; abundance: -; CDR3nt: TGTGCCAGCAGCGGCCGGGACAGGGCCAATGAGCAGTTCTTC; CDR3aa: CASSGRDRANEQFF
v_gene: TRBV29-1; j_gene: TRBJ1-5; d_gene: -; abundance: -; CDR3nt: TGCAGCGCCCGGGACAGCAATCAGCCCCAGCATTTT; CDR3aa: CSARDSNQPQHF
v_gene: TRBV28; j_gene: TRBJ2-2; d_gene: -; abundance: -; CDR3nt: TGTGCCAGCAGTTTATGGGATCCGGGCGGGGAGCTGTTTTTT; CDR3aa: CASSLWDPGGELFF
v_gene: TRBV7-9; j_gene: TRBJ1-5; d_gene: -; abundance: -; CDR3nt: TGTGCCAGCAGCTTAGAGTCACGGCCCCAGCATTTT; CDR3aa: CASSLESRPQHF
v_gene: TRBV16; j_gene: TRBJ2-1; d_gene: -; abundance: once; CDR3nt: TGTGCCAGCAGCGCCAGACTAGGTCGGCAGTTCTTC; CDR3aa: CASSARLGRQFF
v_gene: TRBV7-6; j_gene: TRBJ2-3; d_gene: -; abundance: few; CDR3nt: TGTGCCAGCAGTCGAATGCAGGGGCTTGGAGATACGCAGTATTTT; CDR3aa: CASSRMQGLGDTQYF
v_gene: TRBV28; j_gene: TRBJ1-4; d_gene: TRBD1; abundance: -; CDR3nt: TGTGCCAGCAGTTTCGAGGGGGCCAGTGAAAAACTGTTTTTT; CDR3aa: CASSFEGASEKLFF
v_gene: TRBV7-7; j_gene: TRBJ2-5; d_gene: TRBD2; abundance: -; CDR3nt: TGTGCTAGCAGCACGGGGGGGTCTGCGGGAGGAGAGACCCAGTACTTC; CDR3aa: CASSTGGSAGGETQYF
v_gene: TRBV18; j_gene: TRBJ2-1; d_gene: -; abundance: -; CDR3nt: TGTGCCAGCTCTCTTTATGACCAAAGCAGGGGTTTTTTCAATGAGCAGTTCTTC; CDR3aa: CASSLYDQSRGFFNEQFF
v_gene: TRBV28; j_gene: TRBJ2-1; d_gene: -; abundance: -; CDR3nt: TGTGCCAGCACCAGAGCGGCGGGGACCTACAATGAGCAGTTCTTC; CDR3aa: CASTRAAGTYNEQFF
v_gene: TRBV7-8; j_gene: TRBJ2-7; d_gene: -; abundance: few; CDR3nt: TGTGCCAGCAGCTTAGGAGTGGGGCCCGAGCAGTACTTC; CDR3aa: CASSLGVGPEQYF
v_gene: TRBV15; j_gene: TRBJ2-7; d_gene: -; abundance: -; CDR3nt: TGTGCCACCAGCCTCCTAAGGGGGGACAGCGAGCAGTACTTC; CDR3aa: CATSLLRGDSEQYF
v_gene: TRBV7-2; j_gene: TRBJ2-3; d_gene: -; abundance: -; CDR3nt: TGTGCCAGCAGCTTAACGCCCGAAAGCACAGATACGCAGTATTTT; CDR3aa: CASSLTPESTDTQYF
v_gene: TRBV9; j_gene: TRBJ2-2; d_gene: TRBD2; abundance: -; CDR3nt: TGTGCCAGCAGCGTAGTCCCTCTCTCGGGGGGGACCGGGGAGCTGTTTTTT; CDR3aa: CASSVVPLSGGTGELFF
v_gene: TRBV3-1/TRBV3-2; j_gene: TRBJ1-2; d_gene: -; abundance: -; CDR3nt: TGTGCCAGCAGCCAAGGAGTATTTGACGAGACCTATGGCTACACCTTC; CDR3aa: CASSQGVFDETYGYTF
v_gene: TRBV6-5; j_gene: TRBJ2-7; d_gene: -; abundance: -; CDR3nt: TGTGCCAGCAGCAGACCAGGGGCCTACGAGCAGTACTTC; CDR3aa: CASSRPGAYEQYF
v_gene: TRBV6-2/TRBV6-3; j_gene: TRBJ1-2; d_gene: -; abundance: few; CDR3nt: TGTGCCAGCAGTTTATCATATCGGGTCGGTGGCTACACCTTC; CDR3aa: CASSLSYRVGGYTF
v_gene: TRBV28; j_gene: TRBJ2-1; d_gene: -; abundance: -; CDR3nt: TGTGCCAGCAGTCCGGAGGACAGCAATGAGCAGTTCTTC; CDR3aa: CASSPEDSNEQFF
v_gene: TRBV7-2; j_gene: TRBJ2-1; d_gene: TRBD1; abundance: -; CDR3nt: TGTGCCAGCAGCTCACTACAGGGGGCGTCGAATGAGCAGTTCTTC; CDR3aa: CASSSLQGASNEQFF
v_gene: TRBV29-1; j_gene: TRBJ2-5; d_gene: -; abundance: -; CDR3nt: TGCAGCGGCAACGGAGGGAACCAAGAGACCCAGTACTTC; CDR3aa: CSGNGGNQETQYF
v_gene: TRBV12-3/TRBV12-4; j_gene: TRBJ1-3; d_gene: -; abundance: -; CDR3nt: TGTGCGTGGGTTGAGGGAGGAAACACCATATATTTT; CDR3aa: CAWVEGGNTIYF
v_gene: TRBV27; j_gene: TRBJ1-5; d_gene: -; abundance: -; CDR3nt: TGTGCCAGCAGCGACGGGGGACATCAGCCCCAGCATTTT; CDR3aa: CASSDGGHQPQHF
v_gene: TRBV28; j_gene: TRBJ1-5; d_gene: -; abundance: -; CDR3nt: TGTGCCAGCACCCTTGCAGGGTATAGGAATCAGCCCCAGCATTTT; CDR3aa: CASTLAGYRNQPQHF
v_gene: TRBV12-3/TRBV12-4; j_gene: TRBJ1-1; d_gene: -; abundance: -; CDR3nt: TGTGCCAGCACCGAGGGTCTCTCAGGCGAAGCTTTCTTT; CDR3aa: CASTEGLSGEAFF
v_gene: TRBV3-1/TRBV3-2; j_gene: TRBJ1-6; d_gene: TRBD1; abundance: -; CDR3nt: TGTGCCACTGGGACAGGAAAGAATTCACCCCTCCACTTT; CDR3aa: CATGTGKNSPLHF
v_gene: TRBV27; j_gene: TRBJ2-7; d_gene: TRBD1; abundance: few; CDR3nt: TGTGCCAGCAGCTATTCGGGACAGGGGGGCTACGAGCAGTACTTC; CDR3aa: CASSYSGQGGYEQYF
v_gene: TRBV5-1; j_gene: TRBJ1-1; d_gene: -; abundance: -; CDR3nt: TGCGCCAGCAGCCCGGGCACCCAAGCCACTGAAGCTTTCTTT; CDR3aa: CASSPGTQATEAFF
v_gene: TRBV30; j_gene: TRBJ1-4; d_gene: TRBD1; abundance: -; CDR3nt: TGTGCCTGCCCCACCCCAGGGGGCGGGAAACTGTTTTTT; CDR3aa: CACPTPGGGKLFF
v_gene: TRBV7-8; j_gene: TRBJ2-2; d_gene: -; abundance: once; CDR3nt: TGTGCCAGCAGCTTACCCAGGGGTTACACCGGGGAGCTGTTTTTT; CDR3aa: CASSLPRGYTGELFF
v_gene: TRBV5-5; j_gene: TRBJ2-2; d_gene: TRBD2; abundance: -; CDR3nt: TGTGCCAGCAGCTTCCTAGCGGGAGGGAACACCGGGGAGCTGTTTTTT; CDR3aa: CASSFLAGGNTGELFF
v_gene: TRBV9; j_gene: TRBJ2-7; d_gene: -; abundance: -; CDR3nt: TGTGCCAGCAGCGCAGACGCCAATGGCGAGCAGTACTTC; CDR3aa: CASSADANGEQYF
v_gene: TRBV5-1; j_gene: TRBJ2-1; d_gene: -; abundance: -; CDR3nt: TGCGCCAGCAGCTTGGATATGCTAGCGATCTTTAACGAGCAGTTCTTC; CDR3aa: CASSLDMLAIFNEQFF
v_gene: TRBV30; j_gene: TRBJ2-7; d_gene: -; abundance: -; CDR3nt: TGTGCCTGGAGTGGGGGGGGGCTAGCTAGTTCTTACGAGCAGTACTTC; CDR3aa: CAWSGGGLASSYEQYF
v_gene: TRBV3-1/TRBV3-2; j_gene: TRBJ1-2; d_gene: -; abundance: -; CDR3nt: TGTGCCAGCAGCCAAGGAAAGGGTTGGCAAAACTTC; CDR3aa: CASSQGKGWQNF
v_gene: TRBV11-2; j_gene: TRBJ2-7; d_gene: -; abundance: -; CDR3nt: TGTGCCAGCAGCTTACGGCTGACAACTGATGAGCAGTACTTC; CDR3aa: CASSLRLTTDEQYF
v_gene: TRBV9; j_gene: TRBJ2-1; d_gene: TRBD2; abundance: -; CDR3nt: TGTGCCAGCAGCGCGTATAGCGGGAGCTCCTACAATGAGCAGTTCTTC; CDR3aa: CASSAYSGSSYNEQFF
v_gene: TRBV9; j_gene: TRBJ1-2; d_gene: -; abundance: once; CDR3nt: TGTGCCAGCAGCGACAGGGTAGGCTATGGCTACACCTTC; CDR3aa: CASSDRVGYGYTF
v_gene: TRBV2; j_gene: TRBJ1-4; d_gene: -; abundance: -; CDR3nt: TGTGCCAGCGGGGGTGAAGCTAATGAAAAACTGTTTTTT; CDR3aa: CASGGEANEKLFF
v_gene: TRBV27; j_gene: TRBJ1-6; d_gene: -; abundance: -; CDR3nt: TGTGCCAGCAGCTCCACCCCGGGAGACAATTCACCCCTCCACTTT; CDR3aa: CASSSTPGDNSPLHF
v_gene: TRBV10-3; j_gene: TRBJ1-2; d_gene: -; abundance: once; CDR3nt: TGTGCCATCACCCGGGACATCTACTATGGCTACACCTTC; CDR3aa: CAITRDIYYGYTF
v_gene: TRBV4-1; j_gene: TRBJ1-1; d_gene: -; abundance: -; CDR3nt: TGCGCCAGCAGCACCCCAGGGGCCACTGAAGCTTTCTTT; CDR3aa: CASSTPGATEAFF
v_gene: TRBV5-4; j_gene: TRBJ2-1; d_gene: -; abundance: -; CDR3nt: TGTGCCAGCAGCTCCCGCTTAGCGGAAACAAACAATGAGCAGTTCTTC; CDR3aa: CASSSRLAETNNEQFF
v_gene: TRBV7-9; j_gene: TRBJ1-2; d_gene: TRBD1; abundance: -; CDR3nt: TGTGCCAGCAGCCAACCGGGACAGGTTTATGGCTACACCTTC; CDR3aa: CASSQPGQVYGYTF
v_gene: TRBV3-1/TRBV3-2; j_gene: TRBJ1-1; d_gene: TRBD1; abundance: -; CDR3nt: TGTGCCAGCAGCCCGGGACAGCTCGGAGCTTTCTTT; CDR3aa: CASSPGQLGAFF
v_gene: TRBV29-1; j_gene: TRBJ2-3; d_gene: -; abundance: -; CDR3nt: TGCAGCGCGACCAGCACAGATACGCAGTATTTT; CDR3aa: CSATSTDTQYF
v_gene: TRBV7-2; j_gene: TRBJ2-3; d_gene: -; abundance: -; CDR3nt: TGTGCCAGCAGTCCCACAGGGCGGTCTAGCACAGATACGCAGTATTTT; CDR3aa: CASSPTGRSSTDTQYF
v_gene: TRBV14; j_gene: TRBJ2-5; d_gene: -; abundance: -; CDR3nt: TGTGCCAGCAGCCAGCAGGGGGGGACCCAGTACTTC; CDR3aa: CASSQQGGTQYF
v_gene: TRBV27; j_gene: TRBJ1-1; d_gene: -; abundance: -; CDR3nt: TGTGCCAGCAGTTCCCGGGGACATGGCACTGAAGCTTTCTTT; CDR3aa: CASSSRGHGTEAFF
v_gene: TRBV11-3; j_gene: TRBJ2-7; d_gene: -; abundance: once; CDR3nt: TGTGCCACCACGCGGGCTGGCTACGAGCAGTACTTC; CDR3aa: CATTRAGYEQYF
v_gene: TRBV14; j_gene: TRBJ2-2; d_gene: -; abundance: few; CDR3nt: TGTGCCAGCAGCCGGGGTGATGGGAGAACCGGGGAGCTGTTTTTT; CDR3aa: CASSRGDGRTGELFF